A single sample is the source of the 6 T cell receptor beta chains below, sequenced in a study of blood T cell repertoires in COVID-19. The assay was immunoSEQ multiplex PCR, and TCRdb's table has in-frame clones only and misses some. The table shows 200,000 to 250,000 clones, with around three quarters occurring only once. The sequenced material came from peripheral blood. Receptors were obtained from a woman aged 70-85 years with acute or convalescent COVID-19.

The chain combines TRBV7-2 with TRBJ1-2; maybe TRBD1 (6 bases). The CDR3 contains 12 residues. Per the germline V gene, CDR1 is SGHTA and CDR2 is FQGNSA. The V end lost 7 bases, the J end lost 8 bases, and 14 bases lay between the germline ends. Here the CDR3 DNA reads TGTGCCAGCAACAGGGATGAGGGCGGCTACACCTTC. It translates to CASNRDEGGYTF.

J is TRBJ2-2 and V is TRBV4-1; 7 bases line up with TRBD2. CDR1 is MGHRA, CDR2 YSYEKL, per germline. The CDR3 runs to 16 residues. V dropped 1 base and J dropped 7; count of bases not matched to a gene: 9. CDR3 residues: CASSQGAGASYGELFF. The CDR3 nucleotides are TGCGCCAGCAGCCAAGGGGCGGGAGCGTCCTACGGGGAGCTGTTTTTT.

Details on this clone: Other DNA sequences in the same sample also yield this CDR3. The chain combines TRBV19 with TRBJ1-1, with 8 nucleotides matching TRBD1. J lost 1 base, V lost 5 bases, and 3 bases had no gene match. Germline assignment: CDR1 LNHDA and CDR2 SQIVND (reference sequence). CDR3 length: 14 amino acids. For the CDR3, the DNA is TGTGCCAGTAGTCGCGACAGGGGGAACACTGAAGCTTTCTTT. This sequence encodes CASSRDRGNTEAFF.

The rearrangement uses TRBV18 and TRBJ2-2; D not resolved. Trimming removed 3 bases at V and 4 bases at J, with 12 bases between. From germline, CDR1 is KGHSH and CDR2 LQKENI. This CDR3 has 15 amino acids. The CDR3 DNA is TGTGCCAGCTCACCTGCCACAGCTGGCACCGGGGAGCTGTTTTTT. As protein: CASSPATAGTGELFF. The full variable domain, rest sourced from reference TRBV18 and TRBJ2-2, is NAGVMQNPRHLVRRRGQEARLRCSPMKGHSHVYWYRQLPEEGLKFMVYLQKENIIDESGMPKERFSAEFPKEGPSILRIQQVVRGDSAAYFCASSPATAGTGELFFGEGSRLTVL.

On this clone itself: Other DNA sequences in this specimen translate into the identical CDR3. The chain joins TRBV10-3 to TRBJ2-3; TRBD2 matches at 7 bases. The junction had 6 bases not matched to a gene; V was cut back by 6 bases and J by 0 bases. The germline CDR1 and CDR2 sequences are ENHRY and SYGVKD. The length of the CDR3 is 15 residues. DNA of the CDR3: TGTGCCATCAGCGCTAGCGGCGCTAGCACAGATACGCAGTATTTT. Its translation: CAISASGASTDTQYF.

This chain connects TRBV5-1 to TRBJ2-3; D gene unclear. This CDR3 has 14 amino acids. Trimming removed 0 bases from V and 6 bases from J, with 11 bases in between. Germline V CDR1 and CDR2: SGHRS, YFSETQ. Written as DNA, the CDR3 is TGCGCCAGCAGCTTGGAGGCTAACGGGGATACGCAGTATTTT. Amino acids: CASSLEANGDTQYF.